The 22 T cell receptor beta chains listed next were all sequenced from one sample in a study of cytomegalovirus exposure and HLA in healthy donors. With 60 Vbeta and 13 Jbeta primers, the PCR was carried out. TCRdb keeps only in-frame clones here, not all; method: immunoSEQ multiplex PCR. The sample comprises roughly 170,000 clones, approximately 82% of which are singletons, and over 2% rests with the top ten. Material for sequencing was PBMCs. These receptors originate from a young woman in good health and CMV-seronegative.

The chain has TRBV28 and TRBJ1-5; a possible D gene is TRBD1 (6 bases). CDR1 is MDHEN and CDR2 is SYDVKM in the germline V gene. This CDR3 is built from 16 residues. Trimming stripped 3 bases from V and 4 bases from J, with 16 bases between. The CDR3: CASSLVVQGYNQPQHF. CDR3 bases: TGTGCCAGCAGTTTGGTTGTACAGGGATATAATCAGCCCCAGCATTTT.

With regard to this clone: Other nucleotide sequences in the sample specify the same CDR3. This sequence joins TRBV5-4 and TRBJ2-1, with 8 bases fitting TRBD2. Germline loops: CDR1 SGHNT, CDR2 YYREEE (reference sequence). The V gene end was trimmed by 5 bases and the J gene end by 10 bases; junction bases not matched to a gene: 14. The length of the CDR3 is 15 residues. The CDR3 nucleotides are TGTGCCAGCAGTTCCCCGGGACTAGTATCAGACGAGCAGTTCTTC. Its protein is CASSSPGLVSDEQFF.

V and J are TRBV4-3 and TRBJ1-2; possibly TRBD1 for D (5 bases). The germline V gene encodes CDR1 LGHNA and CDR2 YSLEER. The CDR3 sequence is 16 residues long. V was trimmed by 2 bases and J by 4 bases, leaving 17 bases between them. CDR3 DNA: TGCGCCAGCAGCCAATCGGCACTTACGGACATCTATGGCTACACCTTC. Residues: CASSQSALTDIYGYTF.

This clone showed up just a few times. J is TRBJ2-7 and V is TRBV7-2; D is unclear. Germline V CDR1 and CDR2: SGHTA, FQGNSA. Deletions cut 1 base from V and 4 bases from J, with 5 bases between. This CDR3 is built from 12 residues. The CDR3 sequence: CASSLGQYEQYF. The CDR3 nucleotides read TGTGCCAGCAGCTTAGGGCAGTACGAGCAGTACTTC. The full variable domain, rest sourced from reference TRBV7-2 and TRBJ2-7, is GAGVSQSPSNKVTEKGKDVELRCDPISGHTALYWYRQSLGQGLEFLIYFQGNSAPDKSGLPSDRFSAERTGGSVSTLTIQRTQQEDSAVYLCASSLGQYEQYFGPGTRLTVT.

The V call is TRBV5-4, the J call TRBJ2-7; D might be TRBD1 (6 bases). The CDR3 is 15 residues long. V was trimmed by 0 bases and J by 0 bases, leaving 10 bases between them. Germline V lookup: CDR1 SGHNT, CDR2 YYREEE (reference sequence). The CDR3 loop is CASSLEGGGSYEQYF. The CDR3 nucleotides are TGTGCCAGCAGCTTGGAAGGGGGTGGCTCCTACGAGCAGTACTTC. Together with reference TRBV5-4 and TRBJ2-7, the CDR3 gives the full variable domain: ETGVTQSPTHLIKTRGQQVTLRCSSQSGHNTVSWYQQALGQGPQFIFQYYREEENGRGNFPPRFSGLQFPNYSSELNVNALELDDSALYLCASSLEGGGSYEQYFGPGTRLTVT.

This chain joins TRBV18 and TRBJ1-4; weak D call: TRBD1 (5 bases). CDR3 length: 13 residues. The germline CDR1 and CDR2 sequences are KGHSH and LQKENI. The V end was cut by 4 bases, the J end by 4 bases, with 7 bases between. CDR3 DNA: TGTGCCAGCTCACACGACAGTAATGAAAAACTGTTTTTT. Its translation is CASSHDSNEKLFF. The whole variable domain, remainder taken from reference TRBV18 and TRBJ1-4, is NAGVMQNPRHLVRRRGQEARLRCSPMKGHSHVYWYRQLPEEGLKFMVYLQKENIIDESGMPKERFSAEFPKEGPSILRIQQVVRGDSAAYFCASSHDSNEKLFFGSGTQLSVL.

The chain has TRBV5-1 and TRBJ1-1; TRBD1 is a possible D gene (5 bases). The CDR3 is 13 amino acids. Germline CDR1 SGHRS, CDR2 YFSETQ. V shed 3 bases and J shed 0 bases, with 6 bases lying between them. The CDR3 region has the DNA TGCGCCAGCAGCTCCAGGGTGAACACTGAAGCTTTCTTT. This encodes CASSSRVNTEAFF. Filled out from reference TRBV5-1 and TRBJ1-1, the complete variable domain reads KAGVTQTPRYLIKTRGQQVTLSCSPISGHRSVSWYQQTPGQGLQFLFEYFSETQRNKGNFPGRFSGRQFSNSRSEMNVSTLELGDSALYLCASSSRVNTEAFFGQGTRLTVV.

The chain uses TRBV6-5 and TRBJ2-5; 9 bases map to TRBD1. This CDR3 is built from 15 residues. V gave up 0 bases and J gave up 5 bases; unmatched junction bases: 4. Germline-derived CDR1 and CDR2 are MNHEY and SVGAGI. This CDR3 is CASSYSGTGRETQYF. The CDR3 nucleotides are TGTGCCAGCAGTTACTCCGGGACAGGGAGGGAGACCCAGTACTTC.

Points on this clone: The same CDR3 arises from other DNA sequences in this sample as well. The chain employs TRBV15 and TRBJ2-3; TRBD2 matches 10 bases. This CDR3 contains 15 residues. V dropped 2 bases and J dropped 1; count of bases not matched to a gene: 0. Per germline, CDR1 LNHNV and CDR2 YYDKDF (reference sequence). CDR3 nucleotides: TGTGCCACCAGCAGACTAGCGGGAGGCACAGATACGCAGTATTTT. This translates into CATSRLAGGTDTQYF.

The J gene is TRBJ2-1, the V gene TRBV4-1; 10 bases match TRBD1. Germline V gene data show CDR1 as MGHRA and CDR2 as YSYEKL. CDR3 length: 16 amino acids. After removal of 5 bases from V and 6 bases from J, the junction contained 10 bases not matched to a gene. CDR3 residues: CASSTTPGQGFNEQFF. CDR3 nucleotide sequence: TGCGCCAGCAGCACAACACCGGGACAGGGGTTCAATGAGCAGTTCTTC.

The chain couples TRBV7-9 to TRBJ2-2, with 8 positions matching TRBD1. There are 16 residues in the CDR3. V gave up 4 bases and J gave up 4 bases; unmatched junction bases: 8. The germline gives CDR1 SEHNR, CDR2 FQNEAQ (reference sequence). The CDR3 nucleotides read TGTGCCAGCAGCTCTGGACAGGGTACGAGCACCGGGGAGCTGTTTTTT. It yields the protein CASSSGQGTSTGELFF.

V usage is TRBV28 and J usage is TRBJ2-7, with TRBD2 matching 13 bases. Looked up from germline, CDR1 is MDHEN and CDR2 is SYDVKM. Unmatched junction bases numbered 15, after V lost 5 bases and J lost 5 bases. This CDR3 comprises 18 residues. Here the CDR3 reads CASSLTIGTSGTKNEQYF. The CDR3 coding sequence is TGTGCCAGCAGTCTTACCATTGGGACTAGCGGGACAAAGAACGAGCAGTACTTC.

This rearrangement joins TRBV27 to TRBJ1-2; 8 nucleotides match TRBD1. The V and J ends lost 2 bases and 7 bases, in that order; junction bases with no gene match: 6. CDR3 length: 14 residues. Germline V lookup: CDR1 MNHEY, CDR2 SMNVEV (reference sequence). The CDR3: CASSLRTGGGGYTF. The CDR3 coding sequence is TGTGCCAGCAGTTTAAGAACAGGGGGTGGTGGCTACACCTTC.

The V call is TRBV6-1, the J call TRBJ2-3, with D maybe TRBD1 (6 bases). The CDR3 is made up of 15 amino acids. The V gene's germline CDR1 is MNHNS and CDR2 SASEGT. V was cut by 5 bases and J by 4 bases, with 16 bases left in between. The CDR3 DNA sequence: TGTGCCAGCAGTTGGAGGACAGAGGGGCCAGATACGCAGTATTTT. Protein sequence: CASSWRTEGPDTQYF.

CDR3 region: CASSNPGQGGNSSGNTIYF. The DNA of the CDR3 is TGTGCCAGCAGTAATCCGGGACAGGGTGGAAATTCCTCTGGAAACACCATATATTTT. This chain links TRBV28 with TRBJ1-3, with TRBD1 matching 9 bases. Trimming took 5 bases from V and 0 from J; bases not matched to a gene: 14. The CDR3 is 19 residues long. The germline V gene has CDR1 MDHEN and CDR2 SYDVKM. Full variable domain (missing parts from reference TRBV28 and TRBJ1-3): DVKVTQSSRYLVKRTGEKVFLECVQDMDHENMFWYRQDPGLGLRLIYFSYDVKMKEKGDIPEGYSVSREKKERFSLILESASTNQTSMYLCASSNPGQGGNSSGNTIYFGEGSWLTVV.

This rearrangement joins TRBV4-1 to TRBJ2-7; TRBD1 aligns across 10 bases. The germline CDR1 and CDR2 sequences are MGHRA and YSYEKL. Trimming cost V 2 bases and J 3 bases; bases outside gene matches: 16. This CDR3 region has 19 residues. CDR3 in DNA: TGCGCCAGCAGCCAATATGGGACAGGGGTGCGTCACCAATACTACGAGCAGTACTTC. The encoded protein is CASSQYGTGVRHQYYEQYF.

This clone has only one observation. V gene TRBV4-1 combines with J gene TRBJ2-3; 8 nucleotides match TRBD2. CDR1 MGHRA and CDR2 YSYEKL come from the germline V gene. The CDR3 consists of 17 residues. V was pared by 0 bases and J by 0 bases, with 5 bases of the junction left unmatched. This CDR3 is CASSQDRRGGSTDTQYF. CDR3 DNA: TGCGCCAGCAGCCAAGATCGACGGGGGGGCAGCACAGATACGCAGTATTTT.

The V gene is TRBV28, the J gene TRBJ2-7; D gene ambiguous. V dropped 6 bases and J dropped 0 bases, with 15 bases sitting between them. This CDR3 has 15 amino acids. The germline V gene encodes CDR1 MDHEN and CDR2 SYDVKM. The CDR3 DNA is TGTGCCAGCAGGACTTTCGAGGTTAGCTCCTACGAGCAGTACTTC. Amino acids: CASRTFEVSSYEQYF.

This clone occurred a few times. The chain employs TRBV28 and TRBJ1-5; the D gene is possibly TRBD1 (5 bases). The CDR3 covers 13 residues. V was shortened by 6 bases and J by 3 bases, with 9 bases between the two germline ends. Germline V CDR1 and CDR2: MDHEN, SYDVKM. The DNA of the CDR3 is TGTGCCAGCAGAGAGACAGTCAATCAGCCCCAGCATTTT. This codes for CASRETVNQPQHF.

In regard to this clone: A read error may produce the germline difference seen at one junction end. The chain's CDR3 is CASSQGAGGNSQYF. The CDR3 nucleotides read TGCGCCAGCAGCCAAGGAGCAGGGGGCAACAGTCAGTACTTC. This chain joins TRBV4-1 and TRBJ2-4, with 8 bases aligning to TRBD1. The germline CDR1 and CDR2 sequences are MGHRA and YSYEKL. This CDR3 is 14 amino acids long.

J is TRBJ2-5 and V is TRBV11-2; D is perhaps TRBD1 (5 bases). Germline CDR1 reads SGHAT; CDR2 reads FQNNGV. The V end lost 5 bases, the J end lost 5 bases, and 12 bases lay between the germline ends. This CDR3 region has 13 residues. The CDR3 region is CASSPGMEETQYF. Written as DNA, the CDR3 is TGTGCCAGCAGCCCAGGGATGGAGGAGACCCAGTACTTC.

About this clone itself: One end of the junction is discordant with germline, which a read error may explain. This chain joins TRBV2 and TRBJ2-6; the D gene is possibly TRBD1 (5 bases). Germline V gives CDR1 SNHLY, CDR2 FYNNEI. This CDR3 is built from 16 residues. This CDR3 reads CASSETRSSGANGLTF. Here the CDR3 DNA reads TGTGCCAGCAGTGAGACTCGGAGCTCTGGGGCCAACGGCCTGACTTTC.